This T cell receptor (beta chain) was found in a study of blood T cell repertoires in COVID-19. Whole-study context: Researchers got acute and convalescent COVID-19 samples from the United States, Italy and Spain. T cells, B-cell-depleted T cells, or PBMCs supplied cDNA or gDNA.

Trimming removed 2 bases at V and 1 base at J, with 14 bases between. The CDR3 extends over 16 amino acids. Germline V CDR1 and CDR2: SGHVS, FQNEAQ. The authors' processing: The assay estimated nucleated cells by amplifying reference gene primers. Measured with immunoSEQ multiplex PCR; TCRdb has only the in-frame clones, and not every one. D and trimming come from the DNA, and the V and J calls and clone size come from that table. The repertoire consists of about 42,000 clones, with 86% occurring once and the leading ten covering 59%. Sequencing input: peripheral blood. The clonotype comes from a man aged 70-80 years with acute or convalescent COVID-19. The V gene is TRBV7-8, the J gene TRBJ2-5; D is undetermined. CDR3 sequence reads: CASSLIVWNSQETQYF. In DNA, the CDR3 is TGTGCCAGCAGCTTAATAGTCTGGAACAGCCAAGAGACCCAGTACTTC.